This T cell receptor (beta chain) was sequenced in a study of OX40 agonist ivuxolimab in advanced cancers. Background on the study: In this cohort, patients received ivuxolimab, an agonistic anti-OX40 (CD134) antibody. Study-level points and caveats: Certain nonresponders additionally had low normalized T-cell clonal expansion.

Systemic immunosuppression or autoimmune disease history was grounds to exclude patients. Samples of blood were obtained at baseline, on cycle 4 day 1, and on cycle 7 day 1. TCRdb keeps only in-frame clones here, not all; method: immunoSEQ multiplex PCR. The data show 50,000 to 65,000 clones, with around 90% seen just once and about 2.7% held by the top ten. The germline V gene encodes CDR1 SGHRS and CDR2 YFSETQ. The V gene end was trimmed by 1 base and the J gene end by 5 bases; junction bases not matched to a gene: 10. The CDR3 covers 16 residues. A note on this clone: Its cognate antigen is unknown.

The receptor was derived from an adult with an advanced solid tumor such as melanoma, head and neck, liver or kidney cancer. The specimen was CD4+ or CD8+ T cells sorted from blood, collected in a trial of the OX40 agonist ivuxolimab. The rearrangement links TRBV5-1 to TRBJ2-3; 7 bases match TRBD2. CDR3 sequence: CASSLTSAPFLDTQYF. The CDR3 region has the DNA TGCGCCAGCAGCTTGACTAGCGCCCCCTTCTTAGATACGCAGTATTTT.